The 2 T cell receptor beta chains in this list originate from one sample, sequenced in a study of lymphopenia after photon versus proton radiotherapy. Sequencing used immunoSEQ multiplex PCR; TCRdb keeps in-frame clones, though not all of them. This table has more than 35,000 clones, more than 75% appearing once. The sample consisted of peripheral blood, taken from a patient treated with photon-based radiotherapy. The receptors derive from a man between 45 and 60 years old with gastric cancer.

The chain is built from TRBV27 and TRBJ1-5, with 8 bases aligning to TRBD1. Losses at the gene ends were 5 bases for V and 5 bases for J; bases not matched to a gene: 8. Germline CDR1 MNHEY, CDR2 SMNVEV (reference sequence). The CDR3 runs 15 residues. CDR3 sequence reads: CASSPRQGRDQPQHF. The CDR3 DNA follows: TGTGCCAGCAGTCCCCGACAGGGGCGAGATCAGCCCCAGCATTTT.

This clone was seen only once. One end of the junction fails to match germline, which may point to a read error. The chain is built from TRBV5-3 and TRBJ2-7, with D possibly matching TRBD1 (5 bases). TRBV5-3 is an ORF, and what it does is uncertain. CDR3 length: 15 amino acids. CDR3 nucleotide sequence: TGTGCCAGCAGCTGGTATAGGGCAGGGCAGTACGAGCAGTACTTC. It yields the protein CASSWYRAGQYEQYF.